The 30 T cell receptor beta chains listed next were all sequenced from one sample in a study of Ad26.COV2.S vaccination and SARS-CoV-2 variants. This table comes from immunoSEQ multiplex PCR, and its TCRdb copy is limited to in-frame clones, with some not included. The sample lists over 110,000 clones; about nine tenths were seen once. Sequencing used peripheral blood, obtained after recovery from COVID-19. These receptor sequences come from a human donor who had recovered from COVID-19.

This clone appeared a single time. The V gene is TRBV6-2 or TRBV6-3, the J gene TRBJ1-2, with TRBD1 as a possible D gene (6 bases). The CDR3 runs 12 residues. The V end lost 4 bases, the J end lost 8 bases, and 11 bases lay between the germline ends. The germline CDR1 and CDR2 sequences are MNHEY and SVGEGT. The CDR3 coding sequence is TGTGCCAGCAGTTCGACGGGACAAGGCTACACCTTC. Residues: CASSSTGQGYTF.

This sequence joins TRBV29-1 and TRBJ2-2; 9 nucleotides align to TRBD1. The V segment lost 1 base and the J segment 5 bases; nucleotides outside the gene matches: 5. Germline V gene sequence: CDR1 SQVTM, CDR2 ANQGSEA. The length of the CDR3 is 15 residues. The DNA for the CDR3 is TGCAGCGTTGAAGGCGAGACAGGGGGTACCGGGGAGCTGTTTTTT. It translates to CSVEGETGGTGELFF.

This clone was detected only once. The chain is built from TRBV4-3 and TRBJ1-4, with TRBD1 identical over 7 bases. The CDR3 is made up of 18 amino acids. The germline V gene has CDR1 LGHNA and CDR2 YSLEER. The junction had 11 bases not matched to a gene; V was cut back by 4 bases and J by 0 bases. CDR3 protein: CASSRNRDSPATNEKLFF. Written as DNA, the CDR3 is TGCGCCAGCAGCCGCAACCGGGACAGCCCCGCAACTAATGAAAAACTGTTTTTT.

This sequence joins TRBV7-2 and TRBJ2-7, with 7 bases matching TRBD2. The ends lost 5 bases at V and 2 bases at J; junction bases unmatched: 9. Per germline, CDR1 SGHTA and CDR2 FQGNSA. The CDR3 has 15 residues. The CDR3 loop reads CASSLGRGPTYEQYF. CDR3 DNA: TGTGCCAGCAGCCTAGGGAGGGGACCCACCTACGAGCAGTACTTC.

This chain joins TRBV12-5 and TRBJ1-5; no definite D call. Germline V CDR1 and CDR2: LGHNT, FRNRAP. Trimming removed 5 bases at V and 3 bases at J, with 2 bases between. This CDR3 spans 11 amino acids. CDR3 sequence reads: CASGPNQPQHF. DNA for the CDR3: TGTGCTAGTGGTCCCAATCAGCCCCAGCATTTT.

The rearrangement links TRBV18 to TRBJ2-1; TRBD1 is a possible D gene (7 bases). V lost 4 bases and J 7 bases, leaving 20 bases between the germline ends. Germline CDR1 and CDR2: KGHSH and LQKENI. The CDR3 length is 16 residues. The CDR3 loop is CASSQKLRDSGNEQFF. The CDR3 nucleotides are TGTGCCAGCTCACAGAAGCTGCGGGACAGCGGGAATGAGCAGTTCTTC.

This chain links TRBV4-1 with TRBJ2-7; TRBD1 agrees at 10 bases. Germline V gene data show CDR1 as MGHRA and CDR2 as YSYEKL. The junction had 2 bases not matched to a gene; V was cut back by 1 base and J by 2 bases. The CDR3 is 15 amino acids. CDR3 sequence: CASSQAGTGAYEQYF. CDR3 nucleotides: TGCGCCAGCAGCCAAGCCGGGACAGGGGCCTACGAGCAGTACTTC.

The gene calls are TRBV29-1 and TRBJ1-1; D is possibly TRBD1 (5 bases). This CDR3 has 14 amino acids. Trimming left V 4 bases short and J 1 base short, with 13 bases between. Germline V gives CDR1 SQVTM, CDR2 ANQGSEA. Here the CDR3 DNA reads TGCAGCGTTGGGTCGCGGGGGACGAACACTGAAGCTTTCTTT. It translates to CSVGSRGTNTEAFF.

The J gene is TRBJ2-5, the V gene TRBV15; tentatively, D is TRBD1 (6 bases). The CDR3 extends over 15 amino acids. V was shortened by 2 bases and J by 5 bases, with 15 bases between the two germline ends. The germline CDR1 and CDR2 sequences are LNHNV and YYDKDF (reference sequence). CDR3 protein: CATSRYPGVAETQYF. As DNA, the CDR3 is TGTGCCACCAGCAGATACCCAGGGGTCGCGGAGACCCAGTACTTC.

This chain joins TRBV27 and TRBJ1-1; D is uncertain. The V end was cut by 2 bases, the J end by 4 bases, with 17 bases between. Looked up from germline, CDR1 is MNHEY and CDR2 is SMNVEV (reference sequence). The CDR3 has 16 residues. The CDR3 is CASSLSRGARGTEAFF. The CDR3, as DNA: TGTGCCAGCAGTTTAAGCCGAGGCGCCCGGGGCACTGAAGCTTTCTTT.

This clone showed up just a few times. The rearrangement joins TRBV28 to TRBJ2-7; TRBD2 matches 7 bases. The CDR3 consists of 16 residues. The germline V gene has CDR1 MDHEN and CDR2 SYDVKM. V lost 3 bases and J lost 2; bases outside the gene matches: 10. CDR3 amino acids: CASSFAGEISAYEQYF. DNA of the CDR3: TGTGCCAGCAGTTTCGCGGGGGAAATCTCCGCCTACGAGCAGTACTTC. Using reference TRBV28 and TRBJ2-7 for the parts outside the CDR3, the full variable domain is DVKVTQSSRYLVKRTGEKVFLECVQDMDHENMFWYRQDPGLGLRLIYFSYDVKMKEKGDIPEGYSVSREKKERFSLILESASTNQTSMYLCASSFAGEISAYEQYFGPGTRLTVT.

The chain employs TRBV10-2 and TRBJ1-4; D is perhaps TRBD1 (5 bases). Trimming shortened V by 7 bases and J by 8 bases, and 14 bases separated the two germline ends. The CDR3 contains 13 residues. Germline CDR1 WSHSY, CDR2 SAAADI. DNA of the CDR3: TGCGCCAGCACACGGACATCCGGGGAAAAACTGTTTTTT. It codes for CASTRTSGEKLFF.

The chain is built from TRBV7-2 and TRBJ1-5; the match to TRBD1 covers 7 bases. This CDR3 contains 15 residues. Germline V lookup: CDR1 SGHTA, CDR2 FQGNSA. J was trimmed by 2 bases and V by 1 base; bases with no gene match: 2. CDR3: CASSLGDRGNQPQHF. CDR3 bases: TGTGCCAGCAGCTTAGGAGACAGGGGCAATCAGCCCCAGCATTTT. Based on the CDR3 plus reference TRBV7-2 and TRBJ1-5, the full variable domain is GAGVSQSPSNKVTEKGKDVELRCDPISGHTALYWYRQSLGQGLEFLIYFQGNSAPDKSGLPSDRFSAERTGGSVSTLTIQRTQQEDSAVYLCASSLGDRGNQPQHFGDGTRLSIL.

The genes are TRBV2 and TRBJ2-1; 10 bases fit TRBD1. Losses at the gene ends were 6 bases for V and 9 bases for J; bases not matched to a gene: 8. The V gene's germline CDR1 is SNHLY and CDR2 FYNNEI. The CDR3 is made up of 14 amino acids. DNA of the CDR3: TGTGCCAGCAGCCGGGACAGGGGTTTCGGTGAGCAGTTCTTC. This codes for CASSRDRGFGEQFF.

The rearrangement uses TRBV29-1 and TRBJ1-2; D unresolved. Germline V gene data show CDR1 as SQVTM and CDR2 as ANQGSEA. This CDR3 has 8 amino acids. The CDR3 spells CWVGGYTF. The CDR3 bases are TGCTGGGTGGGTGGCTACACCTTC.

The rearrangement uses TRBV21-1 and TRBJ1-6. TRBV21-1 is classified as a pseudogene. CDR3 length equals 13 residues. CDR3 sequence reads: CASSTRLNSPLHF. CDR3 nucleotide sequence: TGTGCCAGCAGCACGCGTTTGAATTCACCCCTCCACTTT.

V gene TRBV27 combines with J gene TRBJ1-4, with D hard to call. This CDR3 contains 14 residues. The V gene's germline CDR1 is MNHEY and CDR2 SMNVEV (reference sequence). Trimming cost V 0 bases and J 8 bases, with 10 bases left between them. The CDR3 nucleotides read TGTGCCAGCAGTTTATCGCAGGTTGAGGAAAAACTGTTTTTT. It yields the protein CASSLSQVEEKLFF.

The J gene is TRBJ2-2, the V gene TRBV9, with TRBD1 matching over 7 bases. There are 18 residues in the CDR3. Germline V gene lookup returns CDR1 SGDLS and CDR2 YYNGEE. V lost 1 base and J lost 9; bases outside the gene matches: 18. As DNA, the CDR3 is TGTGCCAGCAGCGTAAGTGATCGGACAGGTCAAAAATCAAGGGAGCTGTTTTTT. Its protein is CASSVSDRTGQKSRELFF. Full variable domain (missing parts from reference TRBV9 and TRBJ2-2): DSGVTQTPKHLITATGQRVTLRCSPRSGDLSVYWYQQSLDQGLQFLIQYYNGEERAKGNILERFSAQQFPDLHSELNLSSLELGDSALYFCASSVSDRTGQKSRELFFGEGSRLTVL.

This clone was observed a single time. The V and J genes are TRBV6-5 and TRBJ2-1, with TRBD2 matching 10 bases. CDR3 length: 15 amino acids. CDR1 and CDR2 from the germline V gene are MNHEY and SVGAGI. After removal of 4 bases from V and 0 bases from J, the junction contained 0 bases not matched to a gene. The CDR3 loop is CASSSSGGSYNEQFF. CDR3 nucleotides: TGTGCCAGCAGTTCTAGCGGGGGCTCCTACAATGAGCAGTTCTTC.

This clone was seen only once. Other DNA sequences in this sample translate to the same CDR3. CDR3 DNA sequence: TGTGCCAGCAGTTCATCAAACACCGGGGAGCTGTTTTTT. Its protein is CASSSSNTGELFF. The chain has TRBV12-3 or TRBV12-4 and TRBJ2-2; D is uncertain. This CDR3 has 13 amino acids. The ends were cut back, 4 bases at V and 2 bases at J, with 5 bases in the middle.

The V gene is TRBV19, the J gene TRBJ2-7; D may be TRBD1 (6 bases). Germline V gene sequence: CDR1 LNHDA, CDR2 SQIVND (reference sequence). Trimming cost V 6 bases and J 2 bases, with 17 bases left between them. The CDR3 has 15 residues. CDR3 in DNA: TGTGCCAGTAGCCAAGGTCAGGGGCTGACCTACGAGCAGTACTTC. Encoded protein: CASSQGQGLTYEQYF.

This chain links TRBV9 with TRBJ2-5; TRBD1 might be the D (5 bases). V was clipped by 0 bases and J by 5 bases, with 11 bases between them. The germline CDR1 and CDR2 sequences are SGDLS and YYNGEE. The CDR3 is 14 amino acids. The CDR3 loop is CASSVAGLRETQYF. Here the CDR3 DNA reads TGTGCCAGCAGCGTAGCAGGGTTGCGGGAGACCCAGTACTTC.

The rearrangement joins TRBV15 to TRBJ1-4; 9 positions agree with TRBD1. Looked up from germline, CDR1 is LNHNV and CDR2 is YYDKDF (reference sequence). The ends lost 4 bases at V and 5 bases at J; junction bases unmatched: 5. The CDR3 consists of 15 residues. The CDR3 DNA follows: TGTGCCACCAGCACCTCCGGGACAGGGAATGAAAAACTGTTTTTT. Translated: CATSTSGTGNEKLFF.

The chain recombines TRBV18 with TRBJ1-4; 7 bases fit TRBD1. This CDR3 is built from 15 residues. CDR1 and CDR2 from the germline V gene are KGHSH and LQKENI. J lost 0 bases, V lost 4 bases, and 2 bases had no gene match. The DNA for the CDR3 is TGTGCCAGCTCACTACAGGGGCCAACTAATGAAAAACTGTTTTTT. It specifies CASSLQGPTNEKLFF.

The chain recombines TRBV7-2 with TRBJ2-7; D unresolved. The ends were cut back, 1 base at V and 1 base at J, with 5 bases in the middle. Germline V lookup: CDR1 SGHTA, CDR2 FQGNSA. This CDR3 is 13 amino acids long. For the CDR3, the DNA is TGTGCCAGCAGCTTAGTCCGGTCCTACGAGCAGTACTTC. It specifies CASSLVRSYEQYF.

The chain uses TRBV6-5 and TRBJ1-5; D gene uncertain. V was pared by 6 bases and J by 5 bases, with 14 bases between. This CDR3 spans 14 amino acids. Germline V lookup: CDR1 MNHEY, CDR2 SVGAGI. The DNA for the CDR3 is TGTGCCAGCAGGATGCAAGGTTTCTATCAGCCCCAGCATTTT. Translating gives CASRMQGFYQPQHF.

This clone was observed a handful of times. A read error may produce the germline difference seen at one junction end. The chain joins TRBV7-7 to TRBJ2-7; no definite D call. This CDR3 comprises 13 residues. The V gene's germline CDR1 is SSHAT and CDR2 FNYEAQ (reference sequence). CDR3: CASSSQIGWEQYF. CDR3 nucleotide sequence: TGTGCTAGCAGCTCCCAGATCGGATGGGAGCAGTACTTC.

The chain employs TRBV19 and TRBJ1-1; D unresolved. V was pared by 4 bases and J by 1 base, with 4 bases between. Germline V gene sequence: CDR1 LNHDA, CDR2 SQIVND (reference sequence). CDR3 length: 12 residues. CDR3 DNA sequence: TGTGCCAGTAGTACAGGGAACACTGAAGCTTTCTTT. Translated: CASSTGNTEAFF.

V and J are TRBV7-9 and TRBJ2-2; unclear D gene. The CDR3 sequence is 13 residues long. Germline CDR1 SEHNR, CDR2 FQNEAQ (reference sequence). Trimming took off 2 bases at V and 6 bases at J, with 7 bases between the two ends. In DNA, the CDR3 is TGTGCCAGCAGCTTAATTTACTCCGGGGAGCTGTTTTTT. It encodes CASSLIYSGELFF.

The J gene is TRBJ2-7, the V gene TRBV28, with 9 bases lining up with TRBD2. Germline CDR1 and CDR2: MDHEN and SYDVKM. J lost 3 bases, V lost 6 bases, and 9 bases had no gene match. There are 15 residues in the CDR3. Written as DNA, the CDR3 is TGTGCCAGCAGCCCGCCCGGGCGGGGGGGCTACGAGCAGTACTTC. Translated, it gives CASSPPGRGGYEQYF.